The sequence of this T cell receptor beta chain was determined in a study of early T cells in non-severe SARS-CoV-2 infection. This clonotype was seen many times. Its target is not known. Each single cDNA molecule received a unique molecular identifier. MiXCR, applied by TCRdb to the 5' RACE reads, yields one record per CDR3 protein. Here the sample spans around 71,000 distinct CDR3 sequences, 9% to 10% being singletons. This CDR3 region has 18 residues. Germline values: CDR1 MDHEN, CDR2 SYDVKM. V shed 7 bases, J shed 0 bases, and the junction held 9 bases outside the gene matches. Overall study results and limits: The study's VDJdb matching favored anti-spike CD8 responses and missed private and CD4 specificities.

The chain uses TRBV28 and TRBJ2-7; 16 bases agree with TRBD2. This clonotype was obtained from an adult who was a healthcare worker with PCR-confirmed SARS-CoV-2 infection or an uninfected control (not recorded which). The material was whole blood, obtained at baseline. CDR3 bases: TGTGCCAGCACCCTAGGGGGACTAGCGGGAGGGCCCTCCTACGAGCAGTACTTC. Translated, it gives CASTLGGLAGGPSYEQYF.